The 5 T cell receptor beta chains presented below share a single source sample, sequenced in a study of identifying expanded T cells in peripheral blood. The assay was immunoSEQ multiplex PCR, and TCRdb's table has in-frame clones only and misses some. The repertoire holds around 57,000 clones, with over 75% as singletons. The sample was blood. These receptors were obtained from a person aged 18 to 70 in good health.

Comment on this clone: The junction shows a germline mismatch at one end, possibly a read error. V is TRBV4-3 and J is TRBJ2-7; 8 bases match TRBD1. CDR3 length: 13 residues. CDR1 LGHNA and CDR2 YSLEER come from the germline V gene. CDR3 region: CASSQGTGYGQYF. The CDR3 DNA sequence: TGCGCCAGCAGCCAGGGGACAGGCTACGGGCAGTACTTC.

The rearrangement uses TRBV2 and TRBJ2-7; no clear D gene. Between the trimmed V and J ends, which lost 2 bases and 2 bases, there was a span of 10 bases. This CDR3 region has 14 residues. Per germline, CDR1 SNHLY and CDR2 FYNNEI. The CDR3 here is CASSETGAPYEQYF. CDR3 in DNA: TGTGCCAGCAGTGAAACCGGAGCTCCCTACGAGCAGTACTTC. Together with reference TRBV2 and TRBJ2-7, the CDR3 gives the full variable domain: EPEVTQTPSHQVTQMGQEVILRCVPISNHLYFYWYRQILGQKVEFLVSFYNNEISEKSEIFDDQFSVERPDGSNFTLKIRSTKLEDSAMYFCASSETGAPYEQYFGPGTRLTVT.

The chain joins TRBV7-2 to TRBJ2-3; no definite D call. The V end was cut by 4 bases, the J end by 10 bases, with 15 bases between. There are 13 residues in the CDR3. Germline assignment: CDR1 SGHTA and CDR2 FQGNSA. CDR3 in DNA: TGTGCCAGCAGCTCTTTAGGGTTTGGCGCGCAGTATTTT. It is translated as CASSSLGFGAQYF.

The V and J genes are TRBV28 and TRBJ2-5; D is unclear. V dropped 3 bases and J dropped 6 bases, with 8 bases sitting between them. The CDR3 runs to 12 residues. The germline V gene has CDR1 MDHEN and CDR2 SYDVKM. The DNA for the CDR3 is TGTGCCAGCAGTTTTAAGCGTCAGACCCAGTACTTC. It codes for CASSFKRQTQYF. The variable domain in full, with the rest retrieved from reference TRBV28 and TRBJ2-5, is DVKVTQSSRYLVKRTGEKVFLECVQDMDHENMFWYRQDPGLGLRLIYFSYDVKMKEKGDIPEGYSVSREKKERFSLILESASTNQTSMYLCASSFKRQTQYFGPGTRLLVL.

This clone showed up just a few times. J is TRBJ2-2 and V is TRBV5-1; D call uncertain. Germline CDR1 is SGHRS and CDR2 is YFSETQ. V was trimmed by 0 bases and J by 1 base, leaving 10 bases between them. CDR3 size: 16 residues. The CDR3 loop is CASSLGPLGNTGELFF. The CDR3 DNA follows: TGCGCCAGCAGCTTGGGTCCTCTGGGGAACACCGGGGAGCTGTTTTTT.